Listed here is a single T cell receptor beta chain. CDR3 length: 17 amino acids. Germline V gene data show CDR1 as MNHEY and CDR2 as SMNVEV (reference sequence). V lost 0 bases to trimming and J lost 10 bases, with 19 bases between them. This specimen comes from a study of CD8+ T cells in alopecia areata. Treatment of the sample: oral pan-JAK inhibitor, 5-10 mg twice daily. RNA extraction was followed by reverse transcription into cDNA, which acted as the sequencing template. The table came from immunoSEQ multiplex PCR; TCRdb's copy has only in-frame clones and leaves some out. The data show about 160,000 clones, about two thirds seen once.

This TCR came from a human donor with alopecia areata. The sample in question was CD4+ T cells sorted from blood, obtained at week 4, from a patient treated with tofacitinib. This chain links TRBV27 with TRBJ1-6, with D possibly matching TRBD1 (5 bases). This CDR3 reads CASSLSGRVISFSPLHF. DNA of the CDR3: TGTGCCAGCAGTTTATCGGGCAGGGTGATTTCCTTCTCACCCCTCCACTTT.